The rows below give T cell receptor beta chains drawn from one sample of a study of T-cell reconstitution after alpha-beta-depleted transplantation in children. TCRdb re-derived calls from the PCR reads in MiXCR, one entry per CDR3 protein. There are around 190,000 distinct CDR3 sequences in the sample; approximately 7% occur only once, and 5% to 6.5% lies in the top ten. The sequencing used PBMCs, collected before TCRalphabeta/CD19-depleted stem cell transplant. Receptor source: a boy between 2 and 15 years old with acute lymphoblastic leukemia, due to receive a stem cell transplant. The conserved cysteine and the conserved F or W are not part of the CDR3 here.

j_call: TRBJ1-1
v_call: TRBV4-3
cdr3_aa: ASSREQGYTEAF

j_call: TRBJ1-5
v_call: TRBV19
cdr3_aa: ASSMEYQPQH

j_call: TRBJ2-1
v_call: TRBV4-2
cdr3_aa: ASSQGLDRNEQF

j_call: TRBJ2-5
v_call: TRBV5-4
cdr3_aa: ASSSRDSQETQY

j_call: TRBJ2-7
v_call: TRBV6-2/TRBV6-3
cdr3_aa: ASSYSGDPYEQY

j_call: TRBJ2-3
v_call: TRBV4-3
cdr3_aa: ASSQVVNTDTQY

j_call: TRBJ2-1
v_call: TRBV4-2
cdr3_aa: ASTRATGGIAGMYNEQF

j_call: TRBJ1-2
v_call: TRBV4-3
cdr3_aa: ASSHSDKEYT

j_call: TRBJ2-1
v_call: TRBV29-1
cdr3_aa: SVQQGVSYNEQF

j_call: TRBJ1-1
v_call: TRBV7-8
cdr3_aa: ASSLGTQIPEAF

j_call: TRBJ2-3
v_call: TRBV2
cdr3_aa: ASSDFGGSDTQY

j_call: TRBJ2-7
v_call: TRBV20-1
cdr3_aa: SPARGLAGGPYEQY

j_call: TRBJ2-7
v_call: TRBV6-2/TRBV6-3
cdr3_aa: AGGRGGSYEQY

j_call: TRBJ1-1
v_call: TRBV18
cdr3_aa: ASSPNQDTEAF

j_call: TRBJ2-5
v_call: TRBV7-3
cdr3_aa: ASSSISGETQY

j_call: TRBJ1-6
v_call: TRBV28
cdr3_aa: ASSPSTYNSPLH

j_call: TRBJ2-2
v_call: TRBV12-3/TRBV12-4
cdr3_aa: ASKLAVARELF

j_call: TRBJ2-7
v_call: TRBV28
cdr3_aa: ASSSRRSSYEQY

j_call: TRBJ2-4
v_call: TRBV20-1
cdr3_aa: SADDSLAKNIQY

j_call: TRBJ2-1
v_call: TRBV6-1
cdr3_aa: ASTKPGLAGGRFNEQF

j_call: TRBJ2-3
v_call: TRBV7-9
cdr3_aa: ASSSRSGGHTDTQY

j_call: TRBJ2-5
v_call: TRBV20-1
cdr3_aa: SVIRQVGGETQY

j_call: TRBJ1-2
v_call: TRBV12-3/TRBV12-4
cdr3_aa: ASTPDRVGSNYGYT

j_call: TRBJ1-5
v_call: TRBV18
cdr3_aa: ASSPRPRALTGSNQPQH

j_call: TRBJ1-1
v_call: TRBV5-1
cdr3_aa: ASSSGRQNTEAF

j_call: TRBJ1-2
v_call: TRBV3-1
cdr3_aa: ASSHWDRGRGSGYT

j_call: TRBJ2-1
v_call: TRBV24-1
cdr3_aa: ATSDIQDFYNEQF

j_call: TRBJ2-5
v_call: TRBV28
cdr3_aa: ASNPLRVVGQETQY

j_call: TRBJ2-1
v_call: TRBV7-9
cdr3_aa: ASSLDAVEQF

j_call: TRBJ1-3
v_call: TRBV20-1
cdr3_aa: SGQPGQGGGNTIY

j_call: TRBJ1-5
v_call: TRBV7-8
cdr3_aa: ASSPDRRGQPQH

j_call: TRBJ2-5
v_call: TRBV3-1
cdr3_aa: ASSQDPSGLQETQY

j_call: TRBJ2-7
v_call: TRBV28
cdr3_aa: ASSFEDRELYEQY

j_call: TRBJ2-5
v_call: TRBV7-2
cdr3_aa: ASSSPFVVRETQY

j_call: TRBJ2-1
v_call: TRBV27
cdr3_aa: ASSSSVGRYEQF

j_call: TRBJ2-2
v_call: TRBV12-3/TRBV12-4
cdr3_aa: ASSVAGAGGELF

j_call: TRBJ2-1
v_call: TRBV6-1
cdr3_aa: ASSPQGSYNEQF

j_call: TRBJ1-5
v_call: TRBV2
cdr3_aa: ASSEGREGQPQH

j_call: TRBJ1-5
v_call: TRBV20-1
cdr3_aa: SASGSGMVQPQH

j_call: TRBJ1-1
v_call: TRBV20-1
cdr3_aa: SARHTGRDEAF

j_call: TRBJ1-2
v_call: TRBV29-1
cdr3_aa: SVAGLYGYT

j_call: TRBJ2-6
v_call: TRBV29-1
cdr3_aa: SVVGGSGANVLT

j_call: TRBJ1-2
v_call: TRBV28
cdr3_aa: ASSLYQAPYGYT

j_call: TRBJ2-5
v_call: TRBV2
cdr3_aa: ASRDPGEWETQY

j_call: TRBJ2-7
v_call: TRBV10-2
cdr3_aa: ASSMTVKGHEQY

j_call: TRBJ2-1
v_call: TRBV5-1
cdr3_aa: ASSLEPGEVYEQF

j_call: TRBJ1-1
v_call: TRBV6-6
cdr3_aa: ASSTTGPAF

j_call: TRBJ2-1
v_call: TRBV24-1
cdr3_aa: ATATYNSGGQHEQF

j_call: TRBJ2-5
v_call: TRBV20-1
cdr3_aa: SARLLSGGLRETQY

j_call: TRBJ1-2
v_call: TRBV9
cdr3_aa: ASSVGQGADYGYT

j_call: TRBJ1-4
v_call: TRBV11-2
cdr3_aa: ASSTPTGGNEKLF

j_call: TRBJ1-1
v_call: TRBV12-3/TRBV12-4
cdr3_aa: ARGPGRGWTEAF